The 29 T cell receptor beta chains presented below share a single source sample, sequenced in a study of blood T cell repertoires in COVID-19. This table comes from immunoSEQ multiplex PCR, and its TCRdb copy is limited to in-frame clones, with some not included. The repertoire holds a few hundred thousand clones, with 85% as singletons. The sample comprised PBMCs or T cells enriched from blood (not recorded which). The source of these receptors is a woman aged 45-65 years who had recovered from COVID-19.

This clone has more than one count but fewer than ten. The chain couples TRBV24-1 to TRBJ2-2; no definite D call. Germline CDR1 reads KGHDR; CDR2 reads SFDVKD. This CDR3 is 14 amino acids long. With 4 bases removed from V and 1 base from J, the gap between germline ends came to 6 bases. The DNA for the CDR3 is TGTGCCACCAGTGAGTACGGGAACACCGGGGAGCTGTTTTTT. The encoded protein is CATSEYGNTGELFF.

The CDR3 bases are TGTGCCAGCAGCGGAGAGGGACTAGCGGGAGGCTACGAGCAGTACTTC. This translates into CASSGEGLAGGYEQYF. This chain joins TRBV2 and TRBJ2-7; 15 bases align to TRBD2. J gave up 3 bases and V 6 bases, and 6 bases lay outside the gene matches. This CDR3 has 16 amino acids. Per germline, CDR1 SNHLY and CDR2 FYNNEI.

This clone turned up a few times. The V call is TRBV10-1, the J call TRBJ2-1; TRBD2 might be the D (5 bases). Trimming cost V 2 bases and J 6 bases, with 11 bases left between them. Looked up from germline, CDR1 is WNHNN and CDR2 is SYGVQD (reference sequence). This CDR3 is built from 14 residues. The CDR3 sequence: CASSEGGDPNEQFF. In DNA form, the CDR3 reads TGCGCCAGCAGTGAGGGAGGTGATCCCAATGAGCAGTTCTTC.

The V gene is TRBV10-3, the J gene TRBJ1-1; 8 nucleotides line up with TRBD1. This CDR3 contains 14 residues. The J segment lost 5 bases and the V segment lost 7 bases, leaving 9 bases of the junction unmatched. Germline CDR1 ENHRY, CDR2 SYGVKD. DNA of the CDR3: TGTGCCATCAAGCATGGACAGGGTTCGACTGAAGCTTTCTTT. Translation: CAIKHGQGSTEAFF.

This chain joins TRBV28 and TRBJ1-2, with TRBD1 matching over 7 bases. The CDR3 has 13 residues. Germline trimming cut 7 bases from V and 4 bases from J; bases unmatched to any gene: 6. Germline V gives CDR1 MDHEN, CDR2 SYDVKM. The CDR3 nucleotides read TGTGCCAGCACCACAGGGGACCCCTATGGCTACACCTTC. Translated: CASTTGDPYGYTF.

The V and J genes are TRBV7-2 and TRBJ2-7; perhaps TRBD1 as D (6 bases). Germline V gives CDR1 SGHTA, CDR2 FQGNSA. The length of the CDR3 is 14 residues. Trimming pared 5 bases from V and 4 bases from J, leaving 15 bases between. This chain's CDR3 is CASSPIGGTYEQYF. The CDR3, as DNA: TGTGCCAGCAGCCCGATAGGGGGTACATACGAGCAGTACTTC.

The chain combines TRBV2 with TRBJ1-1; TRBD1 aligns across 8 bases. With 6 bases clipped from V and 1 base from J, the junction kept 10 bases outside the gene matches. In germline, CDR1 is SNHLY, CDR2 FYNNEI. This CDR3 spans 16 amino acids. CDR3 sequence: CASRKLTGARNTEAFF. The CDR3 region has the DNA TGTGCCAGCAGAAAACTGACAGGGGCTAGGAACACTGAAGCTTTCTTT.

The V call is TRBV24-1, the J call TRBJ2-5, with TRBD2 identical over 11 bases. Germline-derived CDR1 and CDR2 are KGHDR and SFDVKD. The CDR3 has 13 amino acids. V was pared by 9 bases and J by 4 bases, with 3 bases of the junction left unmatched. For the CDR3, the DNA is TGTGCCACCCAAGGACTAGCGGGAGAGACCCAGTACTTC. Protein product: CATQGLAGETQYF.

The CDR3 sequence: CASSPQRTEGKLFF. In nucleotides, the CDR3 is TGTGCCAGCTCACCGCAAAGGACGGAGGGAAAACTGTTTTTT. The chain has TRBV18 and TRBJ1-4; D is uncertain. The germline CDR1 and CDR2 sequences are KGHSH and LQKENI. V lost 3 bases to trimming and J lost 10 bases, with 15 bases between them. The CDR3 is 14 residues long. Drawing the rest from reference TRBV18 and TRBJ1-4, the complete variable domain is NAGVMQNPRHLVRRRGQEARLRCSPMKGHSHVYWYRQLPEEGLKFMVYLQKENIIDESGMPKERFSAEFPKEGPSILRIQQVVRGDSAAYFCASSPQRTEGKLFFGSGTQLSVL.

The V and J genes are TRBV19 and TRBJ2-1; TRBD2 might be the D (5 bases). The CDR3 sequence is 15 residues long. The germline gives CDR1 LNHDA, CDR2 SQIVND (reference sequence). V lost 5 bases and J lost 0, with 11 bases in between. The chain's CDR3 is CASSGGGSSYNEQFF. The CDR3 DNA follows: TGTGCCAGTAGTGGAGGCGGCAGCTCCTACAATGAGCAGTTCTTC.

The chain couples TRBV7-6 to TRBJ2-1, with D perhaps matching TRBD1 (6 bases). Germline assignment: CDR1 SGHVS and CDR2 FNYEAQ. CDR3 length: 16 residues. Trimming left V 0 bases short and J 10 bases short, with 19 bases between. CDR3 nucleotide sequence: TGTGCCAGCAGCTTAGCGGTCAGACAGGTCGCGTTGGAGCAGTTCTTC. This codes for CASSLAVRQVALEQFF.

This chain joins TRBV19 and TRBJ2-2; maybe TRBD2 (6 bases). V was trimmed by 2 bases and J by 6 bases, leaving 16 bases between them. This CDR3 contains 16 residues. In germline, CDR1 is LNHDA, CDR2 SQIVND (reference sequence). The CDR3 nucleotides read TGTGCCAGTAGTATAAGAGCGCGGGAATCGGCCGGGGAGCTGTTTTTT. Its translation: CASSIRARESAGELFF. The full variable domain, its missing parts supplied by reference TRBV19 and TRBJ2-2, is DGGITQSPKYLFRKEGQNVTLSCEQNLNHDAMYWYRQDPGQGLRLIYYSQIVNDFQKGDIAEGYSVSREKKESFPLTVTSAQKNPTAFYLCASSIRARESAGELFFGEGSRLTVL.

As to this clone: At one end, the junction sequence differs from germline, possibly due to a read error. The V and J genes are TRBV15 and TRBJ1-4, with TRBD1 matching 9 bases. This CDR3 is 17 amino acids long. Germline values: CDR1 LNHNV, CDR2 YYDKDF (reference sequence). The CDR3 DNA reads as TGTGCCACCAGCGGAGAGGGTCCGGGACAGGGAAGAGAAAAACTGTTTTTT. Residues: CATSGEGPGQGREKLFF.

This rearrangement joins TRBV9 to TRBJ2-5; 7 positions match TRBD2. The trim removed 0 bases at V and 7 bases at J, leaving 9 bases unmatched. There are 15 residues in the CDR3. Germline V lookup: CDR1 SGDLS, CDR2 YYNGEE. The CDR3 DNA sequence: TGTGCCAGCAGCGTAGCTGGCGGGAGAGACGCGACCCAGTACTTC. Translating gives CASSVAGGRDATQYF.

The rearrangement links TRBV2 to TRBJ1-2; D may be TRBD1 (5 bases). The CDR3 is made up of 10 amino acids. Germline loops: CDR1 SNHLY, CDR2 FYNNEI. With 10 bases removed from V and 6 bases from J, the gap between germline ends came to 9 bases. CDR3 DNA sequence: TGTGCCACCCGGGGGGATGGCTACACCTTC. Its translation is CATRGDGYTF. The whole variable domain, filled in from reference TRBV2 and TRBJ1-2, reads EPEVTQTPSHQVTQMGQEVILRCVPISNHLYFYWYRQILGQKVEFLVSFYNNEISEKSEIFDDQFSVERPDGSNFTLKIRSTKLEDSAMYFCATRGDGYTFGSGTRLTVV.

The rearrangement links TRBV18 to TRBJ1-3; D is possibly TRBD1 (6 bases). The V gene lost 2 bases and the J gene lost 0 bases, with 11 bases spanning the gap. Germline CDR1 is KGHSH and CDR2 is LQKENI. The CDR3 has 16 residues. The CDR3 sequence is CASSPRGGSSGNTIYF. The CDR3 region has the DNA TGTGCCAGCTCACCAAGAGGGGGAAGCTCTGGAAACACCATATATTTT.

J is TRBJ1-4 and V is TRBV30; D is perhaps TRBD1 (5 bases). V was cut by 4 bases and J by 3 bases, with 9 bases left in between. The germline V gene has CDR1 GTSNPN and CDR2 SVGIG (reference sequence). The CDR3 consists of 13 residues. The CDR3 sequence: CAWTRGPNEKLFF. DNA of the CDR3: TGTGCCTGGACGCGGGGACCTAATGAAAAACTGTTTTTT.

The chain recombines TRBV12-3 or TRBV12-4 with TRBJ2-7; D unclear. Trimming pared 2 bases from V and 3 bases from J, leaving 8 bases between. This CDR3 region has 13 residues. In DNA form, the CDR3 reads TGTGCCAGCAGTTTAAGTAGTCTCTACGAGCAGTACTTC. Translated, it gives CASSLSSLYEQYF.

The genes are TRBV5-5 and TRBJ2-2; D remains ambiguous. Germline V gives CDR1 SGHKS, CDR2 YYEKEE (reference sequence). Trimming took 2 bases from V and 0 from J, leaving 5 bases between them. CDR3 size: 14 residues. The DNA of the CDR3 is TGTGCCAGCAGCTTTCAGGCGAACACCGGGGAGCTGTTTTTT. This sequence encodes CASSFQANTGELFF.

V and J are TRBV5-1 and TRBJ2-7; 11 nucleotides agree with TRBD2. The CDR3 covers 16 residues. Trimming cost V 3 bases and J 3 bases; bases outside gene matches: 8. CDR1 SGHRS and CDR2 YFSETQ come from the germline V gene. The chain's CDR3 is CASSSTSGLADYEQYF. CDR3 in DNA: TGCGCCAGCAGCTCGACCTCGGGACTAGCGGACTACGAGCAGTACTTC. The full variable domain, rest sourced from reference TRBV5-1 and TRBJ2-7, is KAGVTQTPRYLIKTRGQQVTLSCSPISGHRSVSWYQQTPGQGLQFLFEYFSETQRNKGNFPGRFSGRQFSNSRSEMNVSTLELGDSALYLCASSSTSGLADYEQYFGPGTRLTVT.

The chain uses TRBV19 and TRBJ2-5, with 9 bases lining up with TRBD1. After removal of 4 bases from V and 5 bases from J, the junction contained 8 bases not matched to a gene. Per germline, CDR1 LNHDA and CDR2 SQIVND (reference sequence). The CDR3 has 15 residues. The CDR3 DNA sequence: TGTGCCAGTAGTACCGGGACAGGGTTCCCGGAGACCCAGTACTTC. It yields the protein CASSTGTGFPETQYF.

The J gene is TRBJ2-5, the V gene TRBV15; no clear D gene. The germline V and J ends were trimmed by 0 bases and 3 bases, with 11 bases remaining between them. CDR1 is LNHNV, CDR2 YYDKDF, per germline (reference sequence). This CDR3 is 15 amino acids long. The CDR3 sequence: CATSRDYGPEETQYF. The CDR3 DNA reads as TGTGCCACCAGCAGAGATTATGGGCCCGAAGAGACCCAGTACTTC.

The chain couples TRBV6-5 to TRBJ2-2, with TRBD1 matching over 7 bases. J lost 1 base, V lost 5 bases, and 4 bases had no gene match. Per the germline V gene, CDR1 is MNHEY and CDR2 is SVGAGI. CDR3 length equals 15 residues. The CDR3 bases are TGTGCCAGCAGTAAACAGGGGTTGAACACCGGGGAGCTGTTTTTT. Translated, it gives CASSKQGLNTGELFF.

The chain combines TRBV11-2 with TRBJ1-6; 9 bases fit TRBD1. The germline V gene encodes CDR1 SGHAT and CDR2 FQNNGV. The V segment lost 3 bases and the J segment 9 bases; nucleotides outside the gene matches: 6. The CDR3 sequence is 15 residues long. CDR3 in amino acids: CASSLQGQGSSPLHF. The DNA of the CDR3 is TGTGCCAGCAGCTTGCAGGGACAGGGTAGTTCACCCCTCCACTTT.

The genes are TRBV27 and TRBJ1-4, with D unresolved. In germline, CDR1 is MNHEY, CDR2 SMNVEV (reference sequence). The germline V and J ends were trimmed by 3 bases and 8 bases, with 4 bases remaining between them. CDR3 length: 11 residues. The CDR3, as DNA: TGTGCCAGCAGTTTCGGGGAAAAACTGTTTTTT. It encodes CASSFGEKLFF.

The gene calls are TRBV5-1 and TRBJ1-2; no definite D call. The V gene's germline CDR1 is SGHRS and CDR2 YFSETQ. Trimming removed 9 bases at V and 4 bases at J, with 16 bases between. The CDR3 contains 13 residues. Here the CDR3 reads CATSGEFSYGYTF. For the CDR3, the DNA is TGCGCCACTTCGGGAGAATTCTCCTATGGCTACACCTTC.

CDR3 loop: CASSDSRGGNTEAFF. Here the CDR3 DNA reads TGTGCCAGCAGTGACTCGAGAGGAGGTAACACTGAAGCTTTCTTT. This chain uses TRBV6-4 with TRBJ1-1; D not resolved. The CDR3 covers 15 residues. V was cut by 0 bases and J by 2 bases, with 10 bases left in between. Germline lookup yields CDR1 MRHNA and CDR2 SNTAGT.

This chain joins TRBV2 and TRBJ2-7; 11 bases map to TRBD2. The CDR3 consists of 17 residues. V shed 6 bases and J 4 bases; nucleotides not matched to a gene: 14. Germline-derived CDR1 and CDR2 are SNHLY and FYNNEI. CDR3 sequence: CASSAIPLAGDTYEQYF. DNA for the CDR3: TGTGCCAGCAGCGCCATTCCACTAGCGGGAGATACTTACGAGCAGTACTTC.

This rearrangement joins TRBV15 to TRBJ2-1, with 8 bases identical to TRBD1. The junction had 15 bases not matched to a gene; V was cut back by 0 bases and J by 5 bases. CDR1 and CDR2 (germline): LNHNV, YYDKDF (reference sequence). CDR3 size: 19 residues. Here the CDR3 DNA reads TGTGCCACCAGCAGAGATATCCCCTTAGACAGGGGAATGGACAATGAGCAGTTCTTC. Translation gives CATSRDIPLDRGMDNEQFF.